This T cell receptor beta chain was found in a study of blood T cell repertoires in COVID-19 (TCRdb year 2020). For the study in its entirety: Samples from collaborators originated in the United States, Italy and Spain and spanned both the acute and convalescent phases of COVID-19. Sample metadata almost always included a de-identified subject ID, COVID-19 status, age in years and sex. The dataset comprised deeply sampled blood TCRbeta repertoires from subjects exposed to, actively infected with, or recovered from COVID-19. Where available, HLA class I and class II types were taken from metadata supplied by the sample provider and were not determined by assay-based typing. Samples were obtained from the ongoing ImmuneRACE study (first 160 participants) and from 1,200 or so subjects provided by 6 global collaborators. A freely available public database, intended as a resource for researchers studying the immune response to SARS-CoV-2, is where the repertoires were released. The prospective study material was composed of cDNA or gDNA derived from T cells, B-cell-depleted T cells, or PBMCs. The paper's findings and limits, for the study overall: Clinical and demographic metadata were provided uncurated, with the amount varying by source and participant.

From a lookup of the germline V gene, CDR1 and CDR2 are SGHTA and FQGNSA. V is cut back by 5 bases and J by 5 bases, with 19 bases in the junction unmatched. The CDR3, cysteine through phenylalanine, is 19 amino acids long. CDR3 DNA is the only sequence kept; it has 57 bases, read in frame from the first base. Each collaborating institution followed its own protocols to collect whole blood in K2EDTA tubes. Collaborator samples were shipped for TCRbeta analysis as frozen whole blood, isolated PBMCs, or DNA extracted from either sample type. TCRbeta CDR3 regions were amplified from genomic DNA using the immunoSEQ Assay, a bias-controlled multiplex PCR. The original pipeline was this. The number of nucleated cells in each sample was estimated from the amplification of reference gene primers within the assay. Sequence reads were collapsed and filtered to measure the absolute abundance of every unique TCRbeta CDR3 rearrangement. Productive Simpson clonality was computed per sample as the square root of Simpson's diversity index over productive rearrangements. TCRdb took over this immuneACCESS table, retaining in-frame rearrangements with V and J assigned. Such tables are incomplete; in checked studies, under half of the missing clones stem from an unresolved V gene, and the remainder is unexplained. D and trimming come from the DNA, and the V and J calls and clone size come from that table. In all, the sample holds 90,000 to 120,000 clones, and about four fifths of those were seen once. The ten largest account for about 3.8% of the sample.

About this clone: What antigen it recognizes has not been identified. Per-nucleotide qualities are absent, and no much larger clonotype sits a single base away.

This TCR was recovered from a woman between 70 and 85 years old with acute or convalescent COVID-19. Specimen: peripheral blood. This receptor chain uses TRBV7-2 and TRBJ2-5, with 11 bases in between that match TRBD2. The sequenced DNA: TGTGCCAGCAGCCCTTGGACCCCTTTAGCGGGGGGGCTGGAGGAGACCCAGTACTTC. Its coded protein is CASSPWTPLAGGLEETQYF.